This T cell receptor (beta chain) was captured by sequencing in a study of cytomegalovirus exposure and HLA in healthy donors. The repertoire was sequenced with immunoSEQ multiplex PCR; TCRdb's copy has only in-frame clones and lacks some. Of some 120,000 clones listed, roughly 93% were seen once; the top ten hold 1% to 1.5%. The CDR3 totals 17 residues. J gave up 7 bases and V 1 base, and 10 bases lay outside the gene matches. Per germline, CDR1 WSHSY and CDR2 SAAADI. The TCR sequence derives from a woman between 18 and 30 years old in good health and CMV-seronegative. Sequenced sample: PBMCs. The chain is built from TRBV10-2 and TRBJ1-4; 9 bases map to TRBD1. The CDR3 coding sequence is TGCGCCAGCAGTGAGTTTGGACAGGGGAGTGGCGGTGAAAAACTGTTTTTT. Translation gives CASSEFGQGSGGEKLFF.